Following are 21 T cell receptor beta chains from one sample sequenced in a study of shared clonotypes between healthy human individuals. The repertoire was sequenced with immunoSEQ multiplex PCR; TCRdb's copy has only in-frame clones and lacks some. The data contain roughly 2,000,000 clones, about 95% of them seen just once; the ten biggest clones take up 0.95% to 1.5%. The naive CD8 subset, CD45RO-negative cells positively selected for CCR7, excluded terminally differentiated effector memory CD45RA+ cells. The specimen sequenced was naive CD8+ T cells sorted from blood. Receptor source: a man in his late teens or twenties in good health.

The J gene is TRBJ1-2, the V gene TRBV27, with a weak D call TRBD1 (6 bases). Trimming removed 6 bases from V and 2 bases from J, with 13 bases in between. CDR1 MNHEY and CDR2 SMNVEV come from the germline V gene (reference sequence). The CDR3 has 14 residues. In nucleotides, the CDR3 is TGTGCCAGCAGCTCTGGCGGGACAAACTATGGCTACACCTTC. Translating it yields CASSSGGTNYGYTF.

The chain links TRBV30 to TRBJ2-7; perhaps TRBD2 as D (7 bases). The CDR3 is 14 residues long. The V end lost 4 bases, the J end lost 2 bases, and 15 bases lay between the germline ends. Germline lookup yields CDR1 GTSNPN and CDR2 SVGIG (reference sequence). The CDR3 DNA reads TGTGCCTGGAACCCCTGGGGGGGCACCTACGAGCAGTACTTC. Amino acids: CAWNPWGGTYEQYF.

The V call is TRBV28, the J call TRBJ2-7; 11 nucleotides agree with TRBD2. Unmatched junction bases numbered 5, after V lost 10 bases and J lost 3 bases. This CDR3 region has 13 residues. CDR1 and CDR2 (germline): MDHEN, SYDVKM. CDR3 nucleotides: TGTGCCACCGAAGGACTAGCGGGCTACGAGCAGTACTTC. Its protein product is CATEGLAGYEQYF.

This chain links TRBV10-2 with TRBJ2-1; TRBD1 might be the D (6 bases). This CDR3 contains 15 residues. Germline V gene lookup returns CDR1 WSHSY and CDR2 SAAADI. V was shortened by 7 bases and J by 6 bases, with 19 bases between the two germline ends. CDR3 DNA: TGCGCCAGCAATCCTCTACTTACAGGGTCCAATGAGCAGTTCTTC. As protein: CASNPLLTGSNEQFF.

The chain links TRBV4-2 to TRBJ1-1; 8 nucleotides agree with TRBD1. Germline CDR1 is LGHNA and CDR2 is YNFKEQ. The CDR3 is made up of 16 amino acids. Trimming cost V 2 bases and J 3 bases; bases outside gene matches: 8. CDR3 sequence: CASSQPLQGDYTEAFF. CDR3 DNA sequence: TGTGCCAGCAGCCAACCTCTACAGGGGGACTACACTGAAGCTTTCTTT.

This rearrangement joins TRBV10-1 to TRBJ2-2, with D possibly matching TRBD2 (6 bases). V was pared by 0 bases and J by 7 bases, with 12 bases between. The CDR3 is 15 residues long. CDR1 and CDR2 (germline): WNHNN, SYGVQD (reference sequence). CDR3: CASSESASAGGELFF. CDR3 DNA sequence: TGCGCCAGCAGTGAGTCGGCTAGCGCGGGCGGGGAGCTGTTTTTT.

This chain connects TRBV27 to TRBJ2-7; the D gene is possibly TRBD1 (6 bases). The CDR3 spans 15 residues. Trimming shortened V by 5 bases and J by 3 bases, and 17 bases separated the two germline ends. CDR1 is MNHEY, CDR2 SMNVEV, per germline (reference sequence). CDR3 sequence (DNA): TGTGCCAGCAGTCCGGGACAACCGATATTCTACGAGCAGTACTTC. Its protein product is CASSPGQPIFYEQYF.

The CDR3 loop is CASRTSSYNSPLHF. The CDR3 coding sequence is TGCGCCAGTAGGACGAGCTCCTATAATTCACCCCTCCACTTT. This sequence joins TRBV5-1 and TRBJ1-6; D remains unclear. With 8 bases removed from V and 0 bases from J, the gap between germline ends came to 9 bases. CDR3 size: 14 residues. The germline V gene has CDR1 SGHRS and CDR2 YFSETQ.

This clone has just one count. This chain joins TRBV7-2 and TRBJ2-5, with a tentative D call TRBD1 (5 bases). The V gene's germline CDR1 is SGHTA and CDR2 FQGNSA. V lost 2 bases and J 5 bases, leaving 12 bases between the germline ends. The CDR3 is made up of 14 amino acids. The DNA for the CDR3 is TGTGCCAGCAGCTTATGGTATTCAGGGGAGACCCAGTACTTC. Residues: CASSLWYSGETQYF.

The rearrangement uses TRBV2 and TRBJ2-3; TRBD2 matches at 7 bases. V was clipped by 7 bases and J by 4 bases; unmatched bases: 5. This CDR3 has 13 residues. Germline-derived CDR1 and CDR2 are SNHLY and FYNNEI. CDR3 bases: TGTGCCAGCATGGGACTAACAGCAGATACGCAGTATTTT. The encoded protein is CASMGLTADTQYF.

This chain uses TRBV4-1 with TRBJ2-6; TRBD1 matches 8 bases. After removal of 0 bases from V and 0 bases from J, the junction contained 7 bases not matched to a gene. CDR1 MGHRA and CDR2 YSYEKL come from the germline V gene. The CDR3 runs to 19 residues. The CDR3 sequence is CASSQDRWTGCSGANVLTF. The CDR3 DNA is TGCGCCAGCAGCCAAGATCGGTGGACAGGGTGCTCTGGGGCCAACGTCCTGACTTTC.

CDR3 region: CASSSVAGFYEQYF. The CDR3 DNA reads TGTGCCAGCAGCTCCGTAGCGGGATTCTACGAGCAGTACTTC. This sequence joins TRBV7-2 and TRBJ2-7; TRBD2 matches 8 bases. The ends lost 4 bases at V and 3 bases at J; junction bases unmatched: 5. Germline V gene lookup returns CDR1 SGHTA and CDR2 FQGNSA. The length of the CDR3 is 14 residues.

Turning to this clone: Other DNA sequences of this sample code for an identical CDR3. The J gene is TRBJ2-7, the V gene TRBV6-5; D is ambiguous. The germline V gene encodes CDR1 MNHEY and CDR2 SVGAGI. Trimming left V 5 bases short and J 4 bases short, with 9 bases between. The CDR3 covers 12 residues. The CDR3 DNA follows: TGTGCCAGCAGTCCCGACGGATACGAGCAGTACTTC. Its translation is CASSPDGYEQYF.

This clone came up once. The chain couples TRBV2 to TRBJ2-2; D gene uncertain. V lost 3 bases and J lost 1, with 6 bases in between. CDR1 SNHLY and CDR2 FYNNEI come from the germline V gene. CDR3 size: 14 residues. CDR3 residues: CASSDSRNTGELFF. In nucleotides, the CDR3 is TGTGCCAGCAGTGATAGTAGGAACACCGGGGAGCTGTTTTTT. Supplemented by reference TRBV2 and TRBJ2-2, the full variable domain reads EPEVTQTPSHQVTQMGQEVILRCVPISNHLYFYWYRQILGQKVEFLVSFYNNEISEKSEIFDDQFSVERPDGSNFTLKIRSTKLEDSAMYFCASSDSRNTGELFFGEGSRLTVL.

The CDR3 DNA sequence: TGTGCCAGCAGCGCAACAGGGGGGGATGAAAAACTGTTTTTT. The encoded protein is CASSATGGDEKLFF. The genes are TRBV5-4 and TRBJ1-4; 8 bases match TRBD1. The CDR3 length is 14 residues. After removal of 4 bases from V and 6 bases from J, the junction contained 5 bases not matched to a gene. Germline assignment: CDR1 SGHNT and CDR2 YYREEE (reference sequence).

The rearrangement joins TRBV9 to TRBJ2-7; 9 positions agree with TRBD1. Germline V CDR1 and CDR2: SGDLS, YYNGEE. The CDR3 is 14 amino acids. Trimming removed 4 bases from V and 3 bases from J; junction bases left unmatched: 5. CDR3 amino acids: CASSTGGGFYEQYF. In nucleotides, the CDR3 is TGTGCCAGCAGCACAGGGGGCGGATTCTACGAGCAGTACTTC.

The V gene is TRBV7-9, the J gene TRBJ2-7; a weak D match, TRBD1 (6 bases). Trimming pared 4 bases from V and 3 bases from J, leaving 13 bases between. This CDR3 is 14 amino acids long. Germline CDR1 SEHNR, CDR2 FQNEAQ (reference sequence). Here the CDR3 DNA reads TGTGCCAGCAGCTCCTGGACAGATGACTACGAGCAGTACTTC. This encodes CASSSWTDDYEQYF.

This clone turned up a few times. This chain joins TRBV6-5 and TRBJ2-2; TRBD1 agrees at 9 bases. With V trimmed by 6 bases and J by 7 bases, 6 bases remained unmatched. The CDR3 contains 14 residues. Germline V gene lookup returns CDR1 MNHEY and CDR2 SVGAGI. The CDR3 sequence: CASRETGGDGELFF. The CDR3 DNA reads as TGTGCCAGCAGGGAGACAGGGGGGGACGGGGAGCTGTTTTTT.

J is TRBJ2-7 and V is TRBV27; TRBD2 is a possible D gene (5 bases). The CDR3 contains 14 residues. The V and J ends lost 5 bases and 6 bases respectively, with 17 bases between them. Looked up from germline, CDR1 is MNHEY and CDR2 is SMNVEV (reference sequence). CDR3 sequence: CASSVSTRDGEQYF. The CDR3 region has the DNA TGTGCCAGCAGTGTCTCCACTAGGGATGGCGAGCAGTACTTC.

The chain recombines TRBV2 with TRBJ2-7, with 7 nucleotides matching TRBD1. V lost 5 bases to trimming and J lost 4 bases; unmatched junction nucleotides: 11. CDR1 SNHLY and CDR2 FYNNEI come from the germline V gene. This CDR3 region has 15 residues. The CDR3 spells CASSFGEGANYEQYF. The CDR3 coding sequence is TGTGCCAGCAGTTTCGGAGAGGGGGCTAATTACGAGCAGTACTTC.

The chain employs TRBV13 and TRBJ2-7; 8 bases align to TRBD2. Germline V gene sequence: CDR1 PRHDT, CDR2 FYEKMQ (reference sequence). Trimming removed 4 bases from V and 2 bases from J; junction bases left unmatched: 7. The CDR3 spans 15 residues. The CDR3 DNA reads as TGTGCCAGCAGCTCAGGACTAGCTACCACCTACGAGCAGTACTTC. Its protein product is CASSSGLATTYEQYF.